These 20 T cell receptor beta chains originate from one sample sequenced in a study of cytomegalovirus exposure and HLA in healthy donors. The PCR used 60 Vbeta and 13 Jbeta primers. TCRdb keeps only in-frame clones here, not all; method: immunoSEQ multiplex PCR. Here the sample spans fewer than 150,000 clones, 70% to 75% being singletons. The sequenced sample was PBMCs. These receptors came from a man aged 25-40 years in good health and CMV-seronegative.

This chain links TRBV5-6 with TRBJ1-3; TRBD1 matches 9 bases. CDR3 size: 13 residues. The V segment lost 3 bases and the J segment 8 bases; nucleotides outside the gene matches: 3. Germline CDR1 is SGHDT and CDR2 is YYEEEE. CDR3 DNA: TGTGCCAGCAGCTGGGACAGGGACCACACCATATATTTT. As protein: CASSWDRDHTIYF.

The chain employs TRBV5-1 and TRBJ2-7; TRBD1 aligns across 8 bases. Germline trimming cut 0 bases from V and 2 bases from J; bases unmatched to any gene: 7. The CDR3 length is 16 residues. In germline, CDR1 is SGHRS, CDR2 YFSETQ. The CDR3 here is CASSLGSGTGTYEQYF. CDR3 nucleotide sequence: TGCGCCAGCAGCTTGGGGTCTGGGACAGGCACCTACGAGCAGTACTTC.

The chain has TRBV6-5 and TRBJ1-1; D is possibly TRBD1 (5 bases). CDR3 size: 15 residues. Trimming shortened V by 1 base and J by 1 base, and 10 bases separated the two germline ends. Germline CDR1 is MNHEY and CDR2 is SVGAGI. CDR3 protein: CASSYFSGGNTEAFF. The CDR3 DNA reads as TGTGCCAGCAGTTACTTTTCGGGGGGGAACACTGAAGCTTTCTTT.

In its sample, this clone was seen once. The CDR3 bases are TGTGCCATCAGTGGACCCCCTGAGGGAGGGGTTGGCGAGCAGTACTTC. Its translation: CAISGPPEGGVGEQYF. The gene calls are TRBV10-3 and TRBJ2-7, with 7 bases matching TRBD2. This CDR3 region has 16 residues. The junction had 15 bases not matched to a gene; V was cut back by 4 bases and J by 6 bases. CDR1 ENHRY and CDR2 SYGVKD come from the germline V gene.

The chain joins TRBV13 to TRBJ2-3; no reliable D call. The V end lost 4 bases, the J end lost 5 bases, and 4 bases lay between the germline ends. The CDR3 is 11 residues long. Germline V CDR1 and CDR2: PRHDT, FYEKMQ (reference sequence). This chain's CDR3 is CASSWQDTQYF. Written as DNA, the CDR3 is TGTGCCAGCAGCTGGCAAGATACGCAGTATTTT.

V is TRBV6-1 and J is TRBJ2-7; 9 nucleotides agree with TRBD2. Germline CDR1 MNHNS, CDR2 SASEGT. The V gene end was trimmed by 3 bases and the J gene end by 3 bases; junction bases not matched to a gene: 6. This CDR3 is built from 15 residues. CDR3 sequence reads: CASSEGTSINYEQYF. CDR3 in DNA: TGTGCCAGCAGTGAGGGGACTAGCATTAACTACGAGCAGTACTTC.

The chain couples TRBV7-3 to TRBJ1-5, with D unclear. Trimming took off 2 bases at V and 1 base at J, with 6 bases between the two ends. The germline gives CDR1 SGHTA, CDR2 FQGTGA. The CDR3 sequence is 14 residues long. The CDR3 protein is CASSLAGSNQPQHF. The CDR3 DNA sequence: TGTGCCAGCAGCTTAGCGGGGAGCAATCAGCCCCAGCATTTT.

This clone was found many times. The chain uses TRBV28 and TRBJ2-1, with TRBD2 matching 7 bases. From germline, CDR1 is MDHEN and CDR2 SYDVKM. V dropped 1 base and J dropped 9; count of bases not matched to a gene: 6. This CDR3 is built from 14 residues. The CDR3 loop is CASSLYLWGGEQFF. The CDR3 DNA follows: TGTGCCAGCAGTTTATACCTGTGGGGGGGTGAGCAGTTCTTC. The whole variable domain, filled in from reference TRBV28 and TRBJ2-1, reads DVKVTQSSRYLVKRTGEKVFLECVQDMDHENMFWYRQDPGLGLRLIYFSYDVKMKEKGDIPEGYSVSREKKERFSLILESASTNQTSMYLCASSLYLWGGEQFFGPGTRLTVL.

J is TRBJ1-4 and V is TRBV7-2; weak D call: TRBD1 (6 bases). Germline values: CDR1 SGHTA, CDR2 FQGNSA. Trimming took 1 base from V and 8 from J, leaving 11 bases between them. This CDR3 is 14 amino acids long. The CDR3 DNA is TGTGCCAGCAGCTTAGGGCAGGGGTGGGAAAAACTGTTTTTT. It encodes CASSLGQGWEKLFF.

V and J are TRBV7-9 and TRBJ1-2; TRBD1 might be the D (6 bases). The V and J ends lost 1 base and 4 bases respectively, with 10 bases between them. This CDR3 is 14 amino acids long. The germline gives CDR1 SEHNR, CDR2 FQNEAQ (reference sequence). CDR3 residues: CASSLDTTGYGYTF. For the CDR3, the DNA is TGTGCCAGCAGCTTAGATACGACAGGCTATGGCTACACCTTC.

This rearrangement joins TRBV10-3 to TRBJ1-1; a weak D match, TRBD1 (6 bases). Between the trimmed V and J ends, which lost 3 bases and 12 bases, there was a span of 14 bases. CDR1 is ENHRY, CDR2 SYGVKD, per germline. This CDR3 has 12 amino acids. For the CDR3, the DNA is TGTGCCATCAGTGAAGGGGGTTCCGGGTCTTTCTTT. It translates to CAISEGGSGSFF.

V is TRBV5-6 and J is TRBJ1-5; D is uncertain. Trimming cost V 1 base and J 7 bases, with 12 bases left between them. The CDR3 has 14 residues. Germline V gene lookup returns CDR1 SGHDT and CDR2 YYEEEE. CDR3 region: CASSLFSFEQPQHF. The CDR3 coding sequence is TGTGCCAGCAGCTTGTTTAGTTTCGAGCAGCCCCAGCATTTT.

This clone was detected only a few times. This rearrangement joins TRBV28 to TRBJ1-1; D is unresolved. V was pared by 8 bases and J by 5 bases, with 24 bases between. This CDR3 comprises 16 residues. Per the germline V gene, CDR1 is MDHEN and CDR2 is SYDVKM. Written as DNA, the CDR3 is TGTGCCAGCCCACCCTGGGAGCACCCGGAGTTGACTGAAGCTTTCTTT. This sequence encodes CASPPWEHPELTEAFF.

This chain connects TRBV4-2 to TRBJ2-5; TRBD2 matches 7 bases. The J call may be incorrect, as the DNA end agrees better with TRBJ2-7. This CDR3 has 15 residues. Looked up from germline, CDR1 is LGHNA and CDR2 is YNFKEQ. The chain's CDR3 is CASSQDRSSGYEQYF. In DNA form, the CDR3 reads TGTGCCAGCAGCCAAGATCGGTCTAGCGGCTACGAGCAGTACTTC.

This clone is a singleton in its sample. As DNA, the CDR3 is TGTGCCAGCAGCCGCTCGCGCGGGGGGGCCGACGAGCAGTACTTC. Its translation is CASSRSRGGADEQYF. V and J are TRBV7-3 and TRBJ2-7; 9 bases agree with TRBD2. CDR3 length: 15 amino acids. CDR1 and CDR2 from the germline V gene are SGHTA and FQGTGA. With 5 bases clipped from V and 5 bases from J, the junction kept 10 bases outside the gene matches.

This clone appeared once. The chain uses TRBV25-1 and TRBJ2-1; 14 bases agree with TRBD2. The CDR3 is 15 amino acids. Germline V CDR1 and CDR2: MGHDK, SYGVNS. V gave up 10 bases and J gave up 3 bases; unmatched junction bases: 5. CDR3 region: CAKPGLAGVYNEQFF. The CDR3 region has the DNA TGTGCCAAGCCGGGACTAGCGGGAGTCTACAATGAGCAGTTCTTC.

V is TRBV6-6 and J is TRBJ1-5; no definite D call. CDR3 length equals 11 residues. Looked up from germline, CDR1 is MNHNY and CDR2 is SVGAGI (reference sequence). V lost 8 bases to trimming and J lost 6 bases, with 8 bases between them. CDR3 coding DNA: TGTGCCAGCTCTGACTCTCAGCCCCAGCATTTT. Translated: CASSDSQPQHF.

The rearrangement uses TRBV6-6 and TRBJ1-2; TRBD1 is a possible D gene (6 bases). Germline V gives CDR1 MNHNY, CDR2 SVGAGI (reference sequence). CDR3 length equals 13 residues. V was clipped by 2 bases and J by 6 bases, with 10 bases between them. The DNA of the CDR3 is TGTGCCAGCAGTTACCACACAGGGAATGGCTACACCTTC. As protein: CASSYHTGNGYTF.

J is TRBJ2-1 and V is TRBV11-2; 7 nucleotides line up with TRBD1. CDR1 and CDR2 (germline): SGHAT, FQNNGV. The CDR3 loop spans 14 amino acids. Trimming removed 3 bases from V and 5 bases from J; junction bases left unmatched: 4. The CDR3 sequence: CASSFTGVNNEQFF. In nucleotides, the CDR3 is TGTGCCAGCAGCTTCACAGGGGTCAACAATGAGCAGTTCTTC.

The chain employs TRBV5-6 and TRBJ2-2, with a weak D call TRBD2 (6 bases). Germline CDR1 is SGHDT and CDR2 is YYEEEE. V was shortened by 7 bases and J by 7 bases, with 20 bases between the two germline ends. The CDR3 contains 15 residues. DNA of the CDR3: TGTGCCAGCGCCACTTGGCGGCGGGGCGGCGGGGAGCTGTTTTTT. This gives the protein CASATWRRGGGELFF. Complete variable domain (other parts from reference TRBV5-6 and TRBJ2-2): DAGVTQSPTHLIKTRGQQVTLRCSPKSGHDTVSWYQQALGQGPQFIFQYYEEEERQRGNFPDRFSGHQFPNYSSELNVNALLLGDSALYLCASATWRRGGGELFFGEGSRLTVL.